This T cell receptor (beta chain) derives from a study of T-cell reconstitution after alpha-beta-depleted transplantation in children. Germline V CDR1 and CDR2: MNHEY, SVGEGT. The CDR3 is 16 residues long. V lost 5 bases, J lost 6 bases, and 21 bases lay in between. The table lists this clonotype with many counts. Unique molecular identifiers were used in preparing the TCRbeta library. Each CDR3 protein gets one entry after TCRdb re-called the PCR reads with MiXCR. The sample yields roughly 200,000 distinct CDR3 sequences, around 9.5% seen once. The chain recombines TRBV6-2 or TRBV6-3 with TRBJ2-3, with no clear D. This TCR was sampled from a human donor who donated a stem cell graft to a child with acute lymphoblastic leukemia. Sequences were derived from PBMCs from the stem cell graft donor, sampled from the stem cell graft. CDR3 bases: TGTGCCAGCAGTCCCATCGGGCTCCCCTCCCATGATACGCAGTATTTT. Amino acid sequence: CASSPIGLPSHDTQYF.